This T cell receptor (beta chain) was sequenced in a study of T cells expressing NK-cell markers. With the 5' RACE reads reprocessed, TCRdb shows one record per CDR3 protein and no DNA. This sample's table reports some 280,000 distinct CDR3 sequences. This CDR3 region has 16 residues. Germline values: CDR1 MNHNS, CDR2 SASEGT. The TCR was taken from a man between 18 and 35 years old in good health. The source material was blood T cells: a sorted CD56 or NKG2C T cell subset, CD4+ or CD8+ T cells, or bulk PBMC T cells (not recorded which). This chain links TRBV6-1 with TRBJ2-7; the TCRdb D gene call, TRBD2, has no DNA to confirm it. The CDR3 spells CASTSHWDGSSYEQYF.